The 9 T cell receptor beta chains reported below all come from one sample, sequenced in a study of blood T cell repertoires in COVID-19. Profiling relied on immunoSEQ multiplex PCR, and the TCRdb table lists in-frame clones only, not all of them. The sample shows 250,000 or so clones, about 87% of them seen only once. Material for sequencing was PBMCs or T cells enriched from blood (not recorded which). The receptors derive from a man aged 45-65 years who had been exposed to COVID-19.

The CDR3 nucleotides read TGTGCCAGCACCGTGACTTCTAACTATGGCTACACCTTC. Protein sequence: CASTVTSNYGYTF. This chain joins TRBV28 and TRBJ1-2; D not certain. V lost 7 bases to trimming and J lost 0 bases, with 9 bases between them. In germline, CDR1 is MDHEN, CDR2 SYDVKM. The CDR3 contains 13 residues.

The chain uses TRBV7-2 and TRBJ1-4; D gene unclear. The germline V gene has CDR1 SGHTA and CDR2 FQGNSA. V was clipped by 1 base and J by 3 bases, with 12 bases between them. The CDR3 runs 16 residues. The CDR3 sequence: CASSLVETAANEKLFF. The CDR3 nucleotides are TGTGCCAGCAGCTTAGTGGAGACGGCGGCTAATGAAAAACTGTTTTTT.

This chain uses TRBV19 with TRBJ1-1; D remains unclear. Trimming took 5 bases from V and 0 from J, leaving 13 bases between them. This CDR3 comprises 15 residues. The germline V gene encodes CDR1 LNHDA and CDR2 SQIVND (reference sequence). The CDR3 region has the DNA TGTGCCAGTAGTTTATTTGGGGAGCTGAACACTGAAGCTTTCTTT. Translated, it gives CASSLFGELNTEAFF.

A single count supports this clone. The genes are TRBV3-1 (or the pseudogene TRBV3-2) and TRBJ2-5, with a weak D call TRBD1 (6 bases). The CDR3 totals 14 residues. V was trimmed by 4 bases and J by 5 bases, leaving 14 bases between them. The germline CDR1 and CDR2 sequences are LGHDT and YNNKEL (reference sequence). CDR3 sequence: CASSPGAALETQYF. The CDR3 nucleotides read TGTGCCAGCAGCCCAGGGGCTGCCCTGGAGACCCAGTACTTC.

The chain joins TRBV19 to TRBJ2-7, with TRBD1 identical over 8 bases. Germline CDR1 LNHDA, CDR2 SQIVND (reference sequence). The CDR3 runs to 15 residues. V trimming: 1 base; J trimming: 3 bases; junction bases outside the gene matches: 5. The CDR3 is CASSIGQGIFYEQYF. The CDR3 DNA follows: TGTGCCAGTAGTATAGGACAGGGGATCTTCTACGAGCAGTACTTC.

In regard to this clone: Its ends do not fully match the called genes, so a read error is possible. The V and J genes are TRBV5-1 and TRBJ1-1, with D unclear. The CDR3 sequence is 13 residues long. Germline CDR1 SGHRS, CDR2 YFSETQ. This chain's CDR3 is CASRFPSNTEAFF. The DNA of the CDR3 is TGCGCCAGCCGCTTCCCCTCGAACACTGAAGCTTTCTTT.

The CDR3 DNA reads as TGTGCCAGCAGCTTGGGGACTAGCGGGAGTGCGGCCTACGAGCAGTACGTC. It translates to CASSLGTSGSAAYEQYV. The chain recombines TRBV5-6 with TRBJ2-7, with 13 positions matching TRBD2. The germline gives CDR1 SGHDT, CDR2 YYEEEE. The V and J ends lost 0 bases and 2 bases, in that order; junction bases with no gene match: 5. The CDR3 runs to 17 residues.

V gene TRBV13 combines with J gene TRBJ2-1; 12 positions agree with TRBD1. J lost 3 bases, V lost 5 bases, and 5 bases had no gene match. This CDR3 spans 16 amino acids. Germline CDR1 is PRHDT and CDR2 is FYEKMQ (reference sequence). The CDR3 is CASSAWDRGLYNEQFF. The CDR3 bases are TGTGCCAGCAGCGCCTGGGACAGGGGGCTCTACAATGAGCAGTTCTTC.

V gene TRBV5-1 combines with J gene TRBJ2-7; possible D gene TRBD1, 5 bases. The length of the CDR3 is 14 residues. The V end was cut by 1 base, the J end by 0 bases, with 8 bases between. Germline V gene sequence: CDR1 SGHRS, CDR2 YFSETQ. Written as DNA, the CDR3 is TGCGCCAGCAGCTTGATGGGGCTCTCCTACGAGCAGTACTTC. Translation gives CASSLMGLSYEQYF.